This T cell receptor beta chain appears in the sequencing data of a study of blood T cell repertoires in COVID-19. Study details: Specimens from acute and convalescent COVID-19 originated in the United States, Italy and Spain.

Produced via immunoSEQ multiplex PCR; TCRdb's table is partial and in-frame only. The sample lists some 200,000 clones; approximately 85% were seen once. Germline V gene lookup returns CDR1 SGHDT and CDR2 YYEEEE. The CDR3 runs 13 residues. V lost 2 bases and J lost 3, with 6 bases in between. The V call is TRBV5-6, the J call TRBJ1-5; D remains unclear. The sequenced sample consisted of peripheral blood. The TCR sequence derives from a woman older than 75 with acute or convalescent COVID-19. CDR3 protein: CASSLQNNQPQHF. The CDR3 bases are TGTGCCAGCAGCTTACAGAACAATCAGCCCCAGCATTTT. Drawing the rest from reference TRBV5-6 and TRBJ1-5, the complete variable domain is DAGVTQSPTHLIKTRGQQVTLRCSPKSGHDTVSWYQQALGQGPQFIFQYYEEEERQRGNFPDRFSGHQFPNYSSELNVNALLLGDSALYLCASSLQNNQPQHFGDGTRLSIL.